The subject of this entry is one T cell receptor beta chain. This entry is derived from a study of cytomegalovirus exposure and HLA in healthy donors. TCRdb's table, derived via immunoSEQ multiplex PCR, lists solely in-frame clones and lacks some. The data hold 170,000 or so clones, with around 81% observed a single time. Germline V gene data show CDR1 as SGHRS and CDR2 as YFSETQ. The CDR3 loop spans 16 amino acids. Trimming took 5 bases from V and 0 from J; bases not matched to a gene: 7. The clonotype was recovered from a woman aged 18-30 years in good health and CMV-seropositive. The material sequenced was PBMCs. The V gene is TRBV5-1, the J gene TRBJ1-1, with TRBD1 matching 10 bases. The CDR3 here is CASSSGTGVMNTEAFF. The CDR3 DNA follows: TGCGCCAGCAGTTCCGGGACAGGGGTAATGAACACTGAAGCTTTCTTT.